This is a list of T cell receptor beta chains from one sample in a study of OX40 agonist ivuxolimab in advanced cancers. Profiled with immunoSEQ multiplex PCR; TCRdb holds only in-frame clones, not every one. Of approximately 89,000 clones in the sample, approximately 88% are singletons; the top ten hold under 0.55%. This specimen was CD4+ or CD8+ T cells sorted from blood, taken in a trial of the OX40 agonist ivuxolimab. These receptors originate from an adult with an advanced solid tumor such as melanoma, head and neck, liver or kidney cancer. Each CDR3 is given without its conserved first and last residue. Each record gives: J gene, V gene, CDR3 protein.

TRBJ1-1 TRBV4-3 ASSQDGGTGTEAF
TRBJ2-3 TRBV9 ASSVALKITGPTDTQY
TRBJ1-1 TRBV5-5 ASSVENRAWGTEAF
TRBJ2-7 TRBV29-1 SVVTGTGGNEQY
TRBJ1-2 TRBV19 ASSMEYGYT
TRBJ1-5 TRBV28 ASSLEAALGNQPQH
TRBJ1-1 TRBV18 ASSPLTGETEAF
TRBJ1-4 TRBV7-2 ASSDPGTGFRKLF
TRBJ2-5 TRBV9 ASSPVGTGVETQY
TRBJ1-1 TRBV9 ASSVVVRETEAF
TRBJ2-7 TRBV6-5 ASRHRDRFSYEQY
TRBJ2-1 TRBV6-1 ASSEANEQF
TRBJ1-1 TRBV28 ASSPRGGGNTEAF
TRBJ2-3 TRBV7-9 ASSVSGLDTQY
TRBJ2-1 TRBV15 ATSRDGGLYNEQF
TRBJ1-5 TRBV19 ASSGPGTGISNQPQH
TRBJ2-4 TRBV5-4 ASSGDVKNIQY
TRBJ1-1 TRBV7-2 ASSRFSVGNTEAF
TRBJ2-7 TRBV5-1 ASSLDRGLSEQY
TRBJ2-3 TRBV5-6 ASSLAGQGSDTQY
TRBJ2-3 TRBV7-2 ASSFYTDTQY
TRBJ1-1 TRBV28 ASSRTSLNTEAF
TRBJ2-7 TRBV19 ASSPGTSGGYEQY
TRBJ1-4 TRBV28 ASSLGGRTNEKLF
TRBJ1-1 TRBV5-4 ASSPGTNTEAF
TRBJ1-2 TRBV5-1 ASSLNANYGYT
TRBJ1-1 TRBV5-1 ASSRGGEGDTEAF
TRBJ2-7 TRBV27 ASSRTNSYEQY
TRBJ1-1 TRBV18 ASSPLGVGGTNTEAF
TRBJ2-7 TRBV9 ASSVGTSGGAYEQY
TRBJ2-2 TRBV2 ASSEDRGSTGELF
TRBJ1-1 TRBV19 ASSPETGRMNTEAF
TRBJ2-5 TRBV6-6 ASSLGQGNQETQY
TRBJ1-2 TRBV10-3 AISANEVTYGYT
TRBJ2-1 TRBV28 ASSRTSLRPNEQF
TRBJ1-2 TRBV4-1 ASSPRVLEPPGGYT
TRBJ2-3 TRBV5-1 ASTAVGRGGRNTQY
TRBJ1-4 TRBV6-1 ASSEGRQGNRKLF
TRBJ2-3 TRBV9 ASSVERDTQY
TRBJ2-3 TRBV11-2 ASSSTGLAGFTDTQY
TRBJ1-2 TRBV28 ASTFGRQSYGYT
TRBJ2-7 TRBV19 ASSFTSETSYEQY
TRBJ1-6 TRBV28 ASSSKGTPSSYNSPLH
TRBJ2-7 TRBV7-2 ASNQRPGEAYEQY
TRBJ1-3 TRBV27 ASSLSLPVSGNTIY
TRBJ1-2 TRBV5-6 ASSPGDYGYT
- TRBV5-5 ASRIGAPYEQY
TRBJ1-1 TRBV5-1 ASSPGRGEAF
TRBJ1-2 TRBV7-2 ASSLPDRGGYGYT
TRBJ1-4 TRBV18 ASSPQYRGTNEKLF
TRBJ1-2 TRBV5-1 ASSLGGSGKDGYT
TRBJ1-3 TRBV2 ASLRDSGNTIY
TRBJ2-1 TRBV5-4 ASSSSGDRVFGEQF
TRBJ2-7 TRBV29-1 SASGQGNEQY
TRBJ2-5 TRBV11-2 ASSQTVRRRQETQY
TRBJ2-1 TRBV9 ASSVDQWGYNEQF
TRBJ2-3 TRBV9 ASSLGGGSNTQY
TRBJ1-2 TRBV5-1 ASSSPGDRTNYGYT
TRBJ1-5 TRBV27 ASSLRAHDLNSNQPQH